These 19 T cell receptor beta chains share one sample of origin, sequenced in a study of metastatic and nonmetastatic thyroid tumors (dated by TCRdb to 2020 to 2021). No patient had received any treatment before thyroid surgery. Library construction relied on PCR. Instrument used: Illumina HiSeq 4000. In TCRdb, the public reads were trimmed at Q25 with fastp and aligned with MiXCR, with productive beta chains retained. In all, the sample holds 25,000 to 30,000 clones, and roughly 24% of those were seen once. The ten top clones hold about 6% of the sample. The sequencing input was blood. These receptors were obtained from a female donor with papillary thyroid cancer or a benign thyroid nodule (not recorded which). Some clones in this sample may be carry-over from other donors' samples.

The genes are TRBV5-1 and TRBJ2-7; no firm D call. Germline V CDR1 and CDR2: SGHRS, YFSETQ. Trimming removed 6 bases from V and 0 bases from J, with 13 bases in between. The CDR3 sequence is 14 residues long. CDR3: CASKLQSSSYEQYF. The DNA for the CDR3 is TGCGCCAGCAAGTTGCAGTCTAGCTCCTACGAGCAGTACTTC.

The chain has TRBV11-2 and TRBJ2-7, with 7 positions matching TRBD2. V lost 5 bases to trimming and J lost 5 bases; unmatched junction nucleotides: 3. Germline V gives CDR1 SGHAT, CDR2 FQNNGV. The CDR3 contains 12 residues. The CDR3 coding sequence is TGTGCCAGCAGCCCAGGACTAGACGAGCAGTACTTC. Amino acid sequence: CASSPGLDEQYF. The entire variable domain, with the rest obtained from reference TRBV11-2 and TRBJ2-7, is as follows: EAGVAQSPRYKIIEKRQSVAFWCNPISGHATLYWYQQILGQGPKLLIQFQNNGVVDDSQLPKDRFSAERLKGVDSTLKIQPAKLEDSAVYLCASSPGLDEQYFGPGTRLTVT.

This clone is medium-sized within its sample. The V and J genes are TRBV20-1 and TRBJ2-1; D remains ambiguous. The CDR3 covers 13 residues. Germline V gene lookup returns CDR1 DFQATT and CDR2 SNEGSKA (reference sequence). V shed 6 bases and J shed 8 bases, with 17 bases lying between them. CDR3 sequence reads: CSADLGSVDEQFF. CDR3 coding DNA: TGCAGTGCGGACCTCGGGTCGGTGGATGAGCAGTTCTTC.

This clone was counted a single time. This sequence joins TRBV13 and TRBJ2-7; 7 bases match TRBD1. The CDR3 contains 14 residues. Per the germline V gene, CDR1 is PRHDT and CDR2 is FYEKMQ (reference sequence). V lost 5 bases and J lost 2; bases outside the gene matches: 6. This CDR3 reads CASSLRQGAYEQYF. The CDR3 bases are TGTGCCAGCAGCCTGAGACAGGGAGCCTACGAGCAGTACTTC.

This clone is medium-sized (0.01 to 0.1%) within its sample. This chain links TRBV20-1 with TRBJ2-3; D is undetermined. V lost 3 bases, J lost 4 bases, and 17 bases lay in between. The CDR3 covers 15 residues. Germline CDR1 and CDR2: DFQATT and SNEGSKA (reference sequence). In DNA, the CDR3 is TGCAGTGCTAGTGAACGGACCGTTGGCGCAGATACGCAGTATTTT. Its protein is CSASERTVGADTQYF.

V gene TRBV6-1 combines with J gene TRBJ2-7; tentative D call: TRBD1 (7 bases). This CDR3 region has 13 residues. Germline V gene data show CDR1 as MNHNS and CDR2 as SASEGT. Trimming stripped 5 bases from V and 3 bases from J, with 11 bases between. CDR3 in amino acids: CASSRRGDYEQYF. The CDR3 region has the DNA TGTGCCAGCAGTCGCAGGGGGGACTACGAGCAGTACTTC.

This clone was recorded at least ten times. This chain connects TRBV30 to TRBJ1-1, with 9 bases aligning to TRBD1. CDR3 length equals 15 residues. V shed 3 bases, J shed 1 base, and the junction held 6 bases outside the gene matches. The germline V gene encodes CDR1 GTSNPN and CDR2 SVGIG (reference sequence). CDR3 bases: TGTGCCTGGAGCGCACTGACAGGGGGGAACACTGAAGCTTTCTTT. This encodes CAWSALTGGNTEAFF.

This clone was seen at least ten times. The chain recombines TRBV28 with TRBJ2-7; possible D gene TRBD1, 5 bases. CDR3 size: 11 residues. V was clipped by 3 bases and J by 6 bases, with 6 bases between them. The V gene's germline CDR1 is MDHEN and CDR2 SYDVKM. CDR3 sequence reads: CASSLGREQYV. CDR3 in DNA: TGTGCCAGCAGTTTGGGGCGCGAGCAGTACGTC.

This clone counts as medium-sized (0.01 to 0.1%). The V and J genes are TRBV12-3 or TRBV12-4 and TRBJ1-2; 9 bases line up with TRBD1. After removal of 3 bases from V and 5 bases from J, the junction contained 7 bases not matched to a gene. There are 15 residues in the CDR3. This chain's CDR3 is CASSFPTGGGYGYTF. The CDR3 DNA follows: TGTGCCAGCAGTTTTCCGACAGGGGGTGGGTATGGCTACACCTTC.

The J gene is TRBJ2-7, the V gene TRBV19, with 7 bases lining up with TRBD2. J was trimmed by 2 bases and V by 5 bases; bases with no gene match: 12. The germline V gene has CDR1 LNHDA and CDR2 SQIVND (reference sequence). The CDR3 loop spans 16 amino acids. Written as DNA, the CDR3 is TGTGCCAGTAGTGACGGTCAAGCGGGAAATGCCTACGAGCAGTACTTC. It is translated as CASSDGQAGNAYEQYF.

This clone has a handful of counts. The CDR3 reads CATRETGAMNTEAFF. CDR3 DNA sequence: TGTGCCACCAGGGAGACGGGGGCTATGAACACTGAAGCTTTCTTT. The chain carries TRBV15 and TRBJ1-1, with a tentative D call TRBD1 (6 bases). This CDR3 comprises 15 residues. V lost 6 bases and J lost 0, with 14 bases in between. Germline loops: CDR1 LNHNV, CDR2 YYDKDF (reference sequence).

This clone was counted at least ten times. Other DNA sequences in this specimen translate into the identical CDR3. The rearrangement joins TRBV9 to TRBJ2-2; 7 positions match TRBD2. Germline CDR1 is SGDLS and CDR2 is YYNGEE. J was trimmed by 5 bases and V by 0 bases; bases with no gene match: 7. CDR3 length: 16 residues. DNA for the CDR3: TGTGCCAGCAGCGTAGGGGAGGGAGTAGGGACCGGGGAGCTGTTTTTT. Its translation is CASSVGEGVGTGELFF.

The chain employs TRBV19 and TRBJ2-7, with D possibly matching TRBD2 (6 bases). The CDR3 is 14 residues long. Germline-derived CDR1 and CDR2 are LNHDA and SQIVND (reference sequence). V shed 5 bases and J shed 4 bases, with 15 bases lying between them. This CDR3 reads CASSGRDPSYEQYF. DNA for the CDR3: TGTGCCAGTAGTGGGCGGGATCCTTCGTACGAGCAGTACTTC.

The chain combines TRBV6-1 with TRBJ2-7, with 9 bases that match TRBD2. The CDR3 length is 15 residues. The germline gives CDR1 MNHNS, CDR2 SASEGT. V lost 5 bases, J lost 1 base, and 6 bases stayed unmatched. This chain's CDR3 is CASSKDLAGSYEQYF. CDR3 nucleotide sequence: TGTGCCAGCAGTAAAGACCTAGCGGGGTCCTACGAGCAGTACTTC.

This clone came up many times. This chain connects TRBV3-1 to TRBJ2-4, with D tentatively TRBD2 (5 bases). In germline, CDR1 is LGHDT, CDR2 YNNKEL (reference sequence). This CDR3 spans 15 amino acids. The V end lost 3 bases, the J end lost 0 bases, and 9 bases lay between the germline ends. In DNA, the CDR3 is TGTGCCAGCAGCCAGGGAGAACTAGCCAAAAACATTCAGTACTTC. Encoded protein: CASSQGELAKNIQYF.

The gene calls are TRBV20-1 and TRBJ2-1; TRBD2 aligns across 10 bases. This CDR3 has 15 amino acids. V was pared by 2 bases and J by 7 bases, with 8 bases of the junction left unmatched. Germline-derived CDR1 and CDR2 are DFQATT and SNEGSKA (reference sequence). CDR3 sequence reads: CSARSSSGSRNEQFF. CDR3 bases: TGCAGTGCTAGATCCTCTAGCGGGAGTCGGAATGAGCAGTTCTTC.

The DNA for the CDR3 is TGTGCCAGCAGCCACCGAGGCGGCTACGAGCAGTACTTC. It yields the protein CASSHRGGYEQYF. V and J are TRBV3-1 and TRBJ2-7, with D unclear. The CDR3 runs 13 residues. In germline, CDR1 is LGHDT, CDR2 YNNKEL (reference sequence). With 3 bases removed from V and 3 bases from J, the gap between germline ends came to 9 bases.

This chain links TRBV5-1 with TRBJ2-7; 11 bases fit TRBD2. Germline V lookup: CDR1 SGHRS, CDR2 YFSETQ. The CDR3 consists of 16 residues. With V trimmed by 1 base and J by 4 bases, 7 bases remained unmatched. CDR3 sequence reads: CASSLSGLAEVYEQYF. In DNA form, the CDR3 reads TGCGCCAGCAGCTTGTCGGGACTAGCGGAGGTGTACGAGCAGTACTTC.

Only a few counts were recorded for this clone. One end of the junction does not line up with germline, which may come from a read error. This chain joins TRBV29-1 and TRBJ2-1; D not certain. CDR3 size: 12 residues. Germline CDR1 reads SQVTM; CDR2 reads ANQGSEA. CDR3 coding DNA: TGCAGCGTTGGGGGTGTGAGCAATCAGCAGTTCTTC. Protein sequence: CSVGGVSNQQFF.